This T cell receptor (beta chain) appears in the sequencing data of a study of cytomegalovirus exposure and HLA in healthy donors. General study results and limits: According to a later analysis, TCR clusters from the first cohort tended to co-occur in the 110 or so validation repertoires. A classifier reportedly called cytomegalovirus status with high sensitivity and specificity.

Details on this clone: Its antigen is currently unknown.

The germline V and J ends were trimmed by 5 bases and 4 bases, with 15 bases remaining between them. Per the germline V gene, CDR1 is SGHDT and CDR2 is YYEEEE. The CDR3 contains 14 residues. Here immunoSEQ multiplex PCR was the method, and the copy in TCRdb shows in-frame clones only, minus some. The sample lists roughly 150,000 clones, approximately 86% occurring once. The receptor comes from a woman younger than 30 in good health and CMV-seronegative. This sequence joins TRBV5-6 and TRBJ1-2; no definite D call. The sequencing input was PBMCs. The DNA of the CDR3 is TGTGCCAGCAGGGTTTTCGGGATTACCTATGGCTACACCTTC. It specifies CASRVFGITYGYTF.